Here is one T cell receptor (beta chain) with its context. Its antigen is currently not known. Relative to the germline gene, one junction end is altered; a read error may explain this. The CDR3 goes from the cysteine to the phenylalanine over 16 residues. Only the CDR3 DNA stays, 48 bases, in frame from base 1. From the germline V gene, CDR1 is SGHTA and CDR2 is FQGNSA. The roughly 42 donors, aged about 6 to 100 years, were systemically healthy Caucasian individuals from Russia. Each donor gave 8 to 10 milliliters of peripheral blood, drawn into EDTA-treated Vacutainer tubes. Ficoll-Paque density-gradient centrifugation was used to isolate PBMCs, with at least 7 million obtained per sample. Total RNA was extracted from PBMCs with Trizol reagent, with at least 6 micrograms obtained per sample. Naive CD45RAhigh/CD27high T cell percentages were measured by flow cytometry on a PBMC aliquot from every donor.

This sample is part of a study of blood T cells in healthy people across ages (dated by TCRdb to about 2015). Background on the whole study: In model experiments, template switching captured roughly one uniquely barcoded TCR beta cDNA molecule for every two T cells. Using deep sequencing normalized with unique cDNA molecular identifiers, the study measured how TCR beta repertoire diversity changes with age. The donors were divided into four age groups: young (average around 17 years), middle-aged (around 41), aged (about 61) and long-lived (about 90). To avoid experimental bias, donors of different ages were distributed randomly across sequencing lanes. Two additional independent replicas of 1 million unique cDNA reads from the same blood draw were analyzed for two donors (one aged 18 to 30 and one aged 80 or older). Overall study results and their limits: A strong correlation was found between observed TCR beta diversity and the percentage of naive T cells measured by flow cytometry. The long-lived group showed more naive CD4+ T cells, fewer expanded clones and increased TCR diversity than the aged group, suggesting age selection. As age increased, observed TCR beta diversity per million T cells dropped in a roughly linear way, and a significant reduction was already evident by age about 40. Because profiling used bulk unsorted PBMCs, naive and antigen-experienced compartments could not be compared conclusively. Estimates of total diversity based on one million sequenced T cells were considered lower bounds and underestimates. Because the CMV infection status of the donors was unknown, age-related changes in expanded clonotypes may potentially have been confounded.

The library was obtained by 5' RACE. The instrument given in TCRdb is Illumina HiSeq 2500. A second PCR of roughly 7 to 12 cycles was performed with a sample-barcoded 5' primer and a J-beta primer mix. A unique molecular identifier was introduced onto each TCR beta cDNA molecule by a template-switch 5' adaptor carrying 12 random nucleotides. Each sample yielded at least 2.5 million CDR3-containing paired-end reads. First-strand cDNA was synthesized from all RNA with the Mint cDNA synthesis kit, primed by a TRBC-specific oligonucleotide. Following uracil-DNA glycosylase treatment, all cDNA underwent a first 18-cycle PCR with the universal primers M1SS and BC2_uni_R. Concerning the study's data processing: For normalization, 1 million high-quality reads, each with a distinct molecular identifier, were randomly selected from each sample. Reads sharing molecular identifiers were discarded rather than binned into consensus sequences. MiTCR, run with a Q25 quality threshold and the strictest error-elimination algorithm, handled CDR3 identification, clonotype clustering and error correction. A nonparametric unseen species model with Euler transformation was used to estimate lower-bound total TCR beta diversity. TCRdb redid the processing of the public reads, applying fastp at Q25 and MiXCR, and retained in-frame beta chains. Each entry is one CDR3 protein sequence, shown with its most common DNA and genes. These V and J calls are TCRdb output, not the study's own analysis. Here the sample has 1.5 million to 2 million distinct CDR3 sequences; around 48% occur a single time. The top ten constitute 2% to 2.5% of the sample.

The receptor was derived from a woman between 40 and 50 years old in good health. The rearrangement joined TRBV7-2 to TRBJ1-2; a tentative D call is TRBD1 (6 bases match). The sequencing input was blood. The DNA sequence follows: TGTGCCAGCAGCTTAGCGGGGGGCCAAAGGGGCTATGACTACACCTTC. Translated, this gives CASSLAGGQRGYDYTF.